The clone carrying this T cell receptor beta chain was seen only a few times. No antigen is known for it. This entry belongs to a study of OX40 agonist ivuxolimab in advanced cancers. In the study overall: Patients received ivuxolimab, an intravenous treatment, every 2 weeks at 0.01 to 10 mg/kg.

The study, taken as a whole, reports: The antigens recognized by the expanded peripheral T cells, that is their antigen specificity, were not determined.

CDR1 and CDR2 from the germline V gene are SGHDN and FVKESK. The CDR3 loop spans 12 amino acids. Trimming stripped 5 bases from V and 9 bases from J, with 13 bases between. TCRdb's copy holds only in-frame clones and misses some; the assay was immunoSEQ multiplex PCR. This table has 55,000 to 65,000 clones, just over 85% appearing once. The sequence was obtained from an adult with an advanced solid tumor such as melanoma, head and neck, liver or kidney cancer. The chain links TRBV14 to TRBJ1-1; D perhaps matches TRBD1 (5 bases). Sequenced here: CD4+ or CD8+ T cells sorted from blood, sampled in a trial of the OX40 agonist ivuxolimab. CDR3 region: CASSSIQGQAFF. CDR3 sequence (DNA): TGTGCCAGCAGCTCCATTCAGGGACAAGCTTTCTTT.